This T cell receptor beta chain was profiled in a study of T cell repertoires in aging, cancer and after chemotherapy. Study at large: Six age groups, ranging from 30 or younger to 70 or older, included the donors. General study findings and limits: Age-matched healthy donors had significantly more diverse, less clonal blood TCR repertoires than untreated cancer patients. In cancer patients, declining TCR diversity with age involved lost richness and lost evenness. Across the chemotherapy interval, each cancer cohort showed higher median generation probability, suggesting thymic rebound.

Peripheral blood genomic DNA, not sorted cells or RNA, was the template. CDR3 size: 15 residues. CDR1 and CDR2 from the germline V gene are MDHEN and SYDVKM. V was cut by 3 bases and J by 2 bases, with 13 bases left in between. For this clonotype: As yet, its antigen is unknown.

TRB rearrangements spanning V, D and J were amplified using mixed TRB-A/B primers. MiXCR, run by TCRdb on the multiplex PCR reads, gives a single entry per CDR3 protein. The data show 7,000 to 9,500 distinct CDR3 sequences, approximately 32% seen once. The chain has TRBV28 and TRBJ1-1, with no clear D. Sequenced sample: blood. This TCR came from a human donor in good health. The CDR3, as DNA: TGTGCCAGCAGTTTCGGCCGGCACTTAAACACTGAAGCTTTCTTT. Its translation is CASSFGRHLNTEAFF.